This TCR beta chain was captured in a study of blood T cell repertoires in COVID-19 (dated by TCRdb to the early 2020s). Regarding the research as a whole: Samples from collaborators originated in the United States, Italy and Spain and spanned both the acute and convalescent phases of COVID-19. The material from the prospective study consisted of cDNA or gDNA derived from T cells, B-cell-depleted T cells, or PBMCs. The dataset comprised deeply sampled blood TCRbeta repertoires from subjects exposed to, actively infected with, or recovered from COVID-19. The repertoires were released in a freely available public database meant as a resource for research on the immune response to SARS-CoV-2. Samples came from the ongoing ImmuneRACE study (first 160 participants) plus 1,254 subjects from 6 global collaborators. A de-identified subject ID, COVID-19 status, age in years and sex were almost always included in the sample metadata. Where available, HLA class I and class II types were taken from metadata supplied by the sample provider and were not determined by assay-based typing. Results the study describes overall, beyond this receptor: How much clinical and demographic metadata was included differed by source and by participant, and the metadata was provided uncurated.

TCRbeta CDR3 regions were amplified from genomic DNA using the immunoSEQ Assay, a bias-controlled multiplex PCR. The authors' analysis ran thus. The number of nucleated cells in each sample was estimated by amplification of reference gene primers within the assay. To quantify the absolute abundance of each unique TCRbeta CDR3 rearrangement, sequence reads were collapsed and filtered. For each sample, productive Simpson clonality was calculated as the square root of Simpson's diversity index over productive rearrangements. The source is immuneACCESS, and TCRdb retained only in-frame sequences with V and J called. Part of the clones is not carried over; for the studies checked, unresolved V genes explain less than half of this, and the remainder is unexplained. The V and J calls and the clone size are those of that table, but D and trimming were determined from the DNA. The sample table lists about 89,000 clones, 72% of them with a count of one. The ten largest clones add up to under 15% of the sample.

Reading from cysteine to phenylalanine, the CDR3 counts 14 amino acids. The entry retains the CDR3 DNA only, 42 bases that are in frame from base 1. Looking up the germline V gene (reference sequence) yields CDR1 LNHDA and CDR2 SQIVND. Trimmed from V: 3 bases; trimmed from J: 4 bases; junction bases lacking a gene match: 4. Whole blood was collected in K2EDTA tubes by collaborating institutions according to the institutions' own protocols. For TCRbeta analysis, collaborators shipped samples as frozen whole blood, isolated PBMCs, or DNA extracted from either of those sample types. About this clone itself: Its antigen is currently not known. Per-base quality was not reported, and no clone a single base away is much larger than it.

This receptor was taken from a woman older than 75 with acute or convalescent COVID-19. Sequencing used peripheral blood. Recombination connected TRBV19 to TRBJ1-1, with 8 bases aligning to TRBD1. Here the CDR3 is given as CASSIDRGGTEAFF. The DNA reads TGTGCCAGTAGTATTGACAGGGGAGGCACTGAAGCTTTCTTT.